This T cell receptor (beta chain) comes out of a study of CXCR3-negative and CXCR3-positive naive CD8 T cells. At around 300,000 cells each, triplicate sorts were carried out for each CD8+ T cell subset. Points from the study as a whole: Sequencing showed both naive subsets with comparably high diversity, and memory CD8+ cells much lower. CXCR3 levels fell partly with cryopreservation; most assays relied on fresh PBMCs. TRB CDR3 properties were used to infer TCR strength, and surface CD5 was comparable between naive subsets. For CXCR3-positive naive cells, TRB CDR3s were more hydrophobic than those of CXCR3-negative naive cells.

Regarding this clonotype: Its antigen remains unidentified.

This CDR3 comprises 14 residues. Per the germline V gene, CDR1 is ENHRY and CDR2 is SYGVKD. UMI-labeled 5' RACE yielded the TRB cDNA libraries. TCRdb derives one entry per CDR3 protein from the 5' RACE reads, leaving out DNA. Its table lists some 85,000 distinct CDR3 sequences. This sequence was found in a human donor in good health. Some clones in this sample may be carry-over from other donors' samples. Sequenced material: naive CXCR3+ CD8+ T cells from blood. Subset here: CD45RO-CCR7+CD27+CD95- naive CD8+ T cells expressing CXCR3 (TNR3+). The chain links TRBV10-3 to TRBJ2-7. The CDR3 here is CAISDGLELHEQYF.